This T cell receptor (beta chain) was sequenced in a study of T-cell memory formation after mild COVID-19. The CDR3 length is 13 residues. From germline, CDR1 is DFQATT and CDR2 SNEGSKA (reference sequence). The V end was cut by 5 bases, the J end by 4 bases, with 14 bases between. Each CDR3 protein is one row after TCRdb ran MiXCR on the 5' RACE reads. The sample comprises 300,000 to 400,000 distinct CDR3 sequences, 25% to 30% of which are singletons, and approximately 15% rests with the top ten. The TCR was taken from an adult woman who had mild COVID-19 (a few samples of this study predate the infection). Cell type and time point are not known. The chain recombines TRBV20-1 with TRBJ1-2; possibly TRBD1 for D (6 bases). Material: PBMCs or a T cell subset sorted from them (not recorded which). The CDR3 spells CSAGRQAFYGYTF. CDR3 bases: TGCAGTGCTGGTAGACAGGCCTTCTATGGCTACACCTTC.